These T cell receptor beta chains were read from a single sample in a study of cytomegalovirus exposure and HLA in healthy donors. Profiled with immunoSEQ multiplex PCR; TCRdb holds only in-frame clones, not every one. The profile shows about 120,000 clones, around three fifths of them singletons. Sequenced sample: PBMCs. The source of these receptors is a woman in her forties in good health and CMV-seropositive. Each CDR3 is given with its conserved first and last residue.

V gene	J gene	CDR3 protein
TRBV18	TRBJ1-1	CASSPTGDSTEAFF
TRBV7-9	TRBJ2-5	CASRPLAGAQETQYF
TRBV28	TRBJ2-6	CASSAPGQPFLSGANVLTF
TRBV7-3	TRBJ2-1	CASSLFAYNEQFF
TRBV5-1	TRBJ2-3	CASTLRTGGTDTQYF
TRBV7-9	TRBJ2-5	CASSLEQEETQYF
TRBV7-6	TRBJ2-7	CASSQDRGHLYEQYF
TRBV19	TRBJ2-5	CASSTSPVETQYF
TRBV5-8	TRBJ2-3	CASSRQGARTDTQYF
TRBV2	TRBJ1-2	CASSPRPDSLGNGYTF
TRBV6-1	TRBJ1-1	CASSPRTEAFF
TRBV7-9	TRBJ2-1	CASSFNLREVPNEQFF
TRBV6-1	TRBJ2-5	CASSADTETQYF
TRBV19	TRBJ1-5	CASSINRDRYSNQPQHF
TRBV30	TRBJ1-5	CAWSVPGLGNQPQHF
TRBV30	TRBJ1-4	CAWKQGRNEKLFF
TRBV30	TRBJ1-1	CAWNRGSTEAFF
TRBV5-1	TRBJ2-3	CASRTGAVPPTDTQYF
TRBV28	TRBJ2-5	CASGRLLAGEETQYF
TRBV5-1	TRBJ1-3	CASSLRSSTGNTIYF
TRBV19	TRBJ1-1	CASSLTGVTEAFF
TRBV14	TRBJ2-7	CASSQHRGLNEQYF
TRBV6-5	TRBJ2-1	CASSSGLGSYNEQFF
TRBV18	TRBJ2-1	CASSLGTGSYNEQFF
TRBV7-6	TRBJ1-4	CASSPLPGTGGEKLFF
TRBV7-9	TRBJ2-7	CASRGGSEQYF
TRBV6-5	TRBJ2-5	CASSYSSGMKTQYF
TRBV10-1	TRBJ1-2	CASSESGDRGNYGYTF
TRBV28	TRBJ2-7	CASSLALTADEQYF
TRBV10-3	TRBJ2-3	CAISEPLSTSGGAGTDTQYF
TRBV18	TRBJ2-7	CASSPSGDSSYEQYF
TRBV5-1	TRBJ1-3	CASSRSGQGSSGNTIYF
TRBV5-1	TRBJ1-2	CASSASTAMNYGYTF